These T cell receptor beta chains were read from a single sample in a study of shared clonotypes between healthy human individuals. Some clones are missing from TCRdb's copy, which holds only in-frame ones; the method was immunoSEQ multiplex PCR. The sample includes about 2,200,000 clones, under 95% of them seen just once. The material sequenced was naive CD8+ T cells from PBMCs. The receptor source for this set is a man between 18 and 29 years old in good health. Some clones in this sample may be carry-over from other donors' samples. The CDR3 runs from the conserved cysteine through the conserved F or W. The order of the fields is V gene, clone size, D gene, J gene, CDR3 protein, CDR3 DNA. A D gene is named only where the DNA matches it firmly. Size is stated for part of the rows, as once, few or many counts, or as a class when the clone is expanded.

TRBV27	-	-	TRBJ2-1	CASSPRSYNEQFF	TGTGCCAGCAGTCCTCGCTCCTACAATGAGCAGTTCTTC
TRBV7-9	-	-	TRBJ1-1	CASSSLANPTEAFF	TGTGCCAGCAGCTCCCTAGCCAATCCCACTGAAGCTTTCTTT
TRBV9	-	TRBD2	TRBJ2-2	CASSVRGDTGELFF	TGTGCCAGCAGCGTACGGGGGGACACCGGGGAGCTGTTTTTT
TRBV13	-	-	TRBJ1-1	CASSSDRIMNTEAFF	TGTGCCAGCAGCTCTGACAGGATCATGAACACTGAAGCTTTCTTT
TRBV6-1	-	TRBD1	TRBJ1-5	CASEDRGLNQPQHF	TGTGCCAGCGAAGACAGGGGGTTAAATCAGCCCCAGCATTTT
TRBV27	-	-	TRBJ1-2	CASSQWVVGRGEDYGYTF	TGTGCCAGCAGTCAATGGGTGGTAGGGAGAGGGGAGGACTATGGCTACACCTTC
TRBV30	-	-	TRBJ1-5	CAWSLGGSNQPQHF	TGTGCCTGGTCGCTGGGGGGTAGCAATCAGCCCCAGCATTTT
TRBV7-9	-	-	TRBJ2-1	CASSLDGAYNEQFF	TGTGCCAGCAGCTTAGACGGGGCGTACAATGAGCAGTTCTTC
TRBV5-6	once	-	TRBJ1-5	CASSLAGDDQPQHF	TGTGCCAGCAGCTTGGCTGGGGACGATCAGCCCCAGCATTTT
TRBV9	once	-	TRBJ2-3	CASSVVGGFADTQYF	TGTGCCAGCAGCGTAGTAGGAGGGTTCGCAGATACGCAGTATTTT
TRBV10-3	-	TRBD2	TRBJ2-1	CATGLAGVSYNEQFF	TGTGCCACGGGACTAGCGGGAGTTTCCTACAATGAGCAGTTCTTC
TRBV6-6	-	-	TRBJ2-1	CASRTSPYNEQFF	TGTGCCAGCAGGACTAGTCCCTACAATGAGCAGTTCTTC
TRBV7-9	-	TRBD1	TRBJ2-1	CASSPRDRIYNEQFF	TGTGCCAGCAGCCCCCGGGACAGGATTTACAATGAGCAGTTCTTC
TRBV30	-	-	TRBJ1-2	CAWSDQGIGLNYGYTF	TGTGCCTGGAGTGATCAGGGGATCGGGTTAAACTATGGCTACACCTTC
TRBV9	-	-	TRBJ2-1	CASSEGGAGPYNEQFF	TGTGCCAGCTCCGAAGGGGGGGCAGGGCCTTACAATGAGCAGTTCTTC
TRBV11-2	-	TRBD2	TRBJ2-1	CASSLEAGAYNEQFF	TGTGCCAGCAGCTTAGAAGCGGGAGCCTACAATGAGCAGTTCTTC
TRBV9	-	-	TRBJ2-5	CASSPNPGLLETQYF	TGTGCCAGCAGCCCCAATCCGGGACTCTTAGAGACCCAGTACTTC